This T cell receptor (beta chain) came from a study of shared clonotypes between healthy human individuals. The CDR3 covers 11 residues. Germline CDR1 reads GTSNPN; CDR2 reads SVGIG (reference sequence). The V gene lost 3 bases and the J gene lost 7 bases, with 6 bases spanning the gap. Assay used: immunoSEQ multiplex PCR; TCRdb lists only in-frame clones, some missing. The sample shows hundreds of thousands of clones, around 67% of them seen only once. This TCR derives from a woman in her twenties or thirties in good health. The chain has TRBV30 and TRBJ2-2; D perhaps matches TRBD1 (5 bases). Sequencing was performed on memory CD4+ T cells sorted from blood. Stated subset: CD45RA-negative fraction. The CDR3 nucleotides read TGTGCCTGGAGAGGGGTCGGGGAGCTGTTTTTT. It yields the protein CAWRGVGELFF.